This T cell receptor beta chain was identified during a study of T cells in Graves' hyperthyroidism and ophthalmopathy. Amplification of TCR beta CDR3 regions was performed using RNA transcripts as template. The TCR CDR3 was amplified in a first-round RT-PCR using the HTBI primer set. MiXCR was run by TCRdb on the multiplex PCR reads, yielding one entry per CDR3 protein. The table has 300,000 to 400,000 distinct CDR3 sequences, roughly a fifth seen once. This clonotype has only a few counts. V was shortened by 2 bases and J by 4 bases, with 9 bases between the two germline ends. Germline loops: CDR1 MNHEY, CDR2 SMNVEV (reference sequence). The CDR3 spans 14 residues. The study defined stable Graves' hyperthyroidism as no ophthalmopathy progression within 18 months.

This receptor was taken from a woman between 45 and 60 years old with Graves' hyperthyroidism. Source material: blood. The V call is TRBV27, the J call TRBJ1-3; no definite D call. The CDR3 loop reads CASSLPERGNTIYF. In nucleotides, the CDR3 is TGTGCCAGCAGTTTACCAGAGCGGGGAAACACCATATATTTT.